This TCR beta chain was recorded in a study of somatic mutations in cytotoxic T cells in rheumatoid arthritis. CDR3 size: 16 residues. J gave up 2 bases and V 4 bases, and 8 bases lay outside the gene matches. Germline V gives CDR1 KGHSH, CDR2 LQKENI. Some clones are missing from TCRdb's copy, which holds only in-frame ones; the method was immunoSEQ multiplex PCR. This sample has roughly 11,000 clones; 55% to 75% occur once, and the top ten carry more than 35%. The chain recombines TRBV18 with TRBJ2-7, with 10 bases lining up with TRBD1. This sequence was found in an adult with rheumatoid arthritis. The sequenced sample was CD8+ T cells sorted from blood. CDR3 residues: CASSRSGTGVAYEQYF. DNA of the CDR3: TGTGCCAGCTCACGGTCCGGGACAGGGGTGGCCTACGAGCAGTACTTC. Full variable domain (remainder filled in from reference TRBV18 and TRBJ2-7): NAGVMQNPRHLVRRRGQEARLRCSPMKGHSHVYWYRQLPEEGLKFMVYLQKENIIDESGMPKERFSAEFPKEGPSILRIQQVVRGDSAAYFCASSRSGTGVAYEQYFGPGTRLTVT.